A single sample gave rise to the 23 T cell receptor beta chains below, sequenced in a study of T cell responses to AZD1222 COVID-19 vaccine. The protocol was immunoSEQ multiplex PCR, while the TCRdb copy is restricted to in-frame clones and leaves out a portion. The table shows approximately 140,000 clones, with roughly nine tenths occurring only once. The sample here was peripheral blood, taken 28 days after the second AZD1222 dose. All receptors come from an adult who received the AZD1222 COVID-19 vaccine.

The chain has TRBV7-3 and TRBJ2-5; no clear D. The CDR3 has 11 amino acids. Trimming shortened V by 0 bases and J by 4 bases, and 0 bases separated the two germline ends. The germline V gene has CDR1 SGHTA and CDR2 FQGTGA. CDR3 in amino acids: CASSLTETQYF. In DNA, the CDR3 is TGTGCCAGCAGCTTAACAGAGACCCAGTACTTC.

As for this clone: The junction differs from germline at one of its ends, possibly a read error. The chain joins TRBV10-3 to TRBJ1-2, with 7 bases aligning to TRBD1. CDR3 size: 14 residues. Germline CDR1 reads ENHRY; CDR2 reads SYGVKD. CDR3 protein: CAISEQGRGYDYTF. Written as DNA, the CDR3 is TGTGCCATCAGTGAGCAAGGCAGGGGGTATGACTACACCTTC.

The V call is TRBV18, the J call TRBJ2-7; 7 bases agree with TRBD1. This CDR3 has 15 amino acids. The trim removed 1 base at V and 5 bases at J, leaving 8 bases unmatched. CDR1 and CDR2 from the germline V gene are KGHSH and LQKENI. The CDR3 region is CASSPQVTGENEQYF. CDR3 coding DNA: TGTGCCAGCTCACCACAAGTTACAGGGGAAAACGAGCAGTACTTC.

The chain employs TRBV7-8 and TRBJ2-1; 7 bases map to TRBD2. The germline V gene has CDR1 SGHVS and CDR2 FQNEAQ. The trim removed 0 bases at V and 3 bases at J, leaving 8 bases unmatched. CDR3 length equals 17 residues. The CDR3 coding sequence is TGTGCCAGCAGCTTAGCGGTGGCCGGGGGGTACTACAATGAGCAGTTCTTC. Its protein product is CASSLAVAGGYYNEQFF.

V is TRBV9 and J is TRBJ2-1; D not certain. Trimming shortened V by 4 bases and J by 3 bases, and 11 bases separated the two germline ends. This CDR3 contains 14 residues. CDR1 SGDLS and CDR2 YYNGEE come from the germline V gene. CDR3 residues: CASSLLDGYNEQFF. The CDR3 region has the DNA TGTGCCAGCAGCTTACTCGACGGCTACAATGAGCAGTTCTTC.

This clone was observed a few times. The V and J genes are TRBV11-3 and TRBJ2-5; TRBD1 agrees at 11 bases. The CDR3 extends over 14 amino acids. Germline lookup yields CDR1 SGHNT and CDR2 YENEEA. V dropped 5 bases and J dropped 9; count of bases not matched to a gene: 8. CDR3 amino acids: CASSLNGQGAPQYF. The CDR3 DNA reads TGTGCCAGCAGCCTAAACGGACAGGGGGCCCCCCAGTACTTC.

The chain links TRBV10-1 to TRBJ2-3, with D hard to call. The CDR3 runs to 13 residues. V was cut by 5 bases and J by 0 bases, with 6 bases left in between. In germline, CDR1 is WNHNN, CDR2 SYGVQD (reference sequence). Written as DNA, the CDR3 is TGCGCCAGCAGTCGGTCGAGCACAGATACGCAGTATTTT. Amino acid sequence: CASSRSSTDTQYF.

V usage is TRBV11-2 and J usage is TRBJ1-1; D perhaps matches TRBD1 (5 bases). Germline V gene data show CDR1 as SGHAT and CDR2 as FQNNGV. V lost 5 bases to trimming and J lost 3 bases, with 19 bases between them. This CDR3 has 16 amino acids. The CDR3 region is CASSPGQGISDTEAFF. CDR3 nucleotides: TGTGCCAGCAGCCCCGGGCAGGGAATTTCGGACACTGAAGCTTTCTTT.

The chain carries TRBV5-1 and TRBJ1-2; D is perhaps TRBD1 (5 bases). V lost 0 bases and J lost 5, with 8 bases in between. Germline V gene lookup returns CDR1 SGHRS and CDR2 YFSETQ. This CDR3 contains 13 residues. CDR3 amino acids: CASSLAGGYGYTF. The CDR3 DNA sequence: TGCGCCAGCAGCTTGGCCGGGGGGTATGGCTACACCTTC.

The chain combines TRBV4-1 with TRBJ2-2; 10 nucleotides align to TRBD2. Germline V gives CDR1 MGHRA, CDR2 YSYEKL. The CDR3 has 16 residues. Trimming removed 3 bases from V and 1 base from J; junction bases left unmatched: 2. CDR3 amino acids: CASSHTSGVNTGELFF. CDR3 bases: TGCGCCAGCAGCCACACTAGCGGGGTGAACACCGGGGAGCTGTTTTTT.

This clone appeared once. The CDR3 DNA reads as TGTGCCAGCAGCGAGCGACCGGGAGCGACTGGATCACCCCTCCACTTT. This encodes CASSERPGATGSPLHF. The chain has TRBV9 and TRBJ1-6; no definite D call. The V and J ends lost 3 bases and 10 bases respectively, with 20 bases between them. Germline loops: CDR1 SGDLS, CDR2 YYNGEE. This CDR3 is 16 amino acids long.

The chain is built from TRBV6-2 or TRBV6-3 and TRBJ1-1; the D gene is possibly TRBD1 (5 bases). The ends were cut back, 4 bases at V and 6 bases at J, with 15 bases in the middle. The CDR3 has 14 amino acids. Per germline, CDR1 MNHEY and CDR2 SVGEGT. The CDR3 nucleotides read TGTGCCAGCAGTTCCTCGGGGGGTTTCGCTGAAGCTTTCTTT. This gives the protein CASSSSGGFAEAFF.

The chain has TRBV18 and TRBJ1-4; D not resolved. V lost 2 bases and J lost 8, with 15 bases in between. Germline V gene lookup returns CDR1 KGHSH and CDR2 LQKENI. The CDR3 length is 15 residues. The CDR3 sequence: CASSPSLGGSEKLFF. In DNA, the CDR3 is TGTGCCAGCTCACCATCCCTGGGAGGATCAGAAAAACTGTTTTTT.

The CDR3 region is CASSPPVGTGRDQPQHF. The CDR3 region has the DNA TGTGCCAGCAGTCCTCCCGTCGGGACAGGGAGAGATCAGCCCCAGCATTTT. The V and J genes are TRBV2 and TRBJ1-5, with 9 bases lining up with TRBD1. Germline trimming cut 5 bases from V and 5 bases from J; bases unmatched to any gene: 13. Germline CDR1 is SNHLY and CDR2 is FYNNEI. This CDR3 is built from 17 residues.

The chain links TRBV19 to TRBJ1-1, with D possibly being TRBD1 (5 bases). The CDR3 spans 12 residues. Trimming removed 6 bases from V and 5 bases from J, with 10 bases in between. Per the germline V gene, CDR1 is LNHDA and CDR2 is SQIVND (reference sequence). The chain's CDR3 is CASRTGLTEAFF. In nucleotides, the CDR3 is TGTGCCAGTAGAACAGGTCTGACTGAAGCTTTCTTT.

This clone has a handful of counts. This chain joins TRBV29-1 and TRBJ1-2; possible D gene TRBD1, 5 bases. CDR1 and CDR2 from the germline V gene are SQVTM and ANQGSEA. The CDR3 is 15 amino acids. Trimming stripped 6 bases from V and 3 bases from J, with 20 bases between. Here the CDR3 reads CSVAAGGGKDYGYTF. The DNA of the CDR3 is TGCAGCGTCGCCGCTGGTGGGGGTAAAGACTATGGCTACACCTTC. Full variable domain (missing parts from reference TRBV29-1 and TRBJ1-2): SAVISQKPSRDICQRGTSLTIQCQVDSQVTMMFWYRQQPGQSLTLIATANQGSEATYESGFVIDKFPISRPNLTFSTLTVSNMSPEDSSIYLCSVAAGGGKDYGYTFGSGTRLTVV.

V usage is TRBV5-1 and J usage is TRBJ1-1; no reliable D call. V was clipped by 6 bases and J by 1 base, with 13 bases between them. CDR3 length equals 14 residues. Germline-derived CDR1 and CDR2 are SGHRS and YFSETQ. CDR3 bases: TGCGCCAGCAATTTGGCCGGTGGGAACACTGAAGCTTTCTTT. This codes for CASNLAGGNTEAFF. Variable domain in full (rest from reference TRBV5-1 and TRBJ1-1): KAGVTQTPRYLIKTRGQQVTLSCSPISGHRSVSWYQQTPGQGLQFLFEYFSETQRNKGNFPGRFSGRQFSNSRSEMNVSTLELGDSALYLCASNLAGGNTEAFFGQGTRLTVV.

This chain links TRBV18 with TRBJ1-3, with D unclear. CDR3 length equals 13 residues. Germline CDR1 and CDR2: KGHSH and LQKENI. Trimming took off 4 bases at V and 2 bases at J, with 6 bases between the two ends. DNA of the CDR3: TGTGCCAGCTCACAGGAGGCTGGAAACACCATATATTTT. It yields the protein CASSQEAGNTIYF.

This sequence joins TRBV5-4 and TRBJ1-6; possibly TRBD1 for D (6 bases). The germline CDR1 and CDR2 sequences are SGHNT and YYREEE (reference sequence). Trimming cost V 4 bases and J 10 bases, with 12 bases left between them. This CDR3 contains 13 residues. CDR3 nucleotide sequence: TGTGCCAGCAGCGAGACAGGTTCGTCACCCCTCCACTTT. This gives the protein CASSETGSSPLHF. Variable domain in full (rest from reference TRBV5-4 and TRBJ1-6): ETGVTQSPTHLIKTRGQQVTLRCSSQSGHNTVSWYQQALGQGPQFIFQYYREEENGRGNFPPRFSGLQFPNYSSELNVNALELDDSALYLCASSETGSSPLHFGNGTRLTVT.

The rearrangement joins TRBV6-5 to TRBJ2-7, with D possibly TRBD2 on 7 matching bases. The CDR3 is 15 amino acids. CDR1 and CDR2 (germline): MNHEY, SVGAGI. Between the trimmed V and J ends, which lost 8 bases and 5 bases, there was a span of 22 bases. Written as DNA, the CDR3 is TGTGCCAGCGAACCGGGGGGCCCATCTCAGGACGAGCAGTACTTC. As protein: CASEPGGPSQDEQYF.

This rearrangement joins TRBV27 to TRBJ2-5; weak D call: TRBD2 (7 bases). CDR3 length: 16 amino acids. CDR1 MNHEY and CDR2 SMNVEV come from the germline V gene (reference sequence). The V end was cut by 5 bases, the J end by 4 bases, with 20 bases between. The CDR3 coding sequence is TGTGCCAGCAGTCGATGGGGAGGGAGGGGGACAGAGACCCAGTACTTC. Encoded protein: CASSRWGGRGTETQYF.

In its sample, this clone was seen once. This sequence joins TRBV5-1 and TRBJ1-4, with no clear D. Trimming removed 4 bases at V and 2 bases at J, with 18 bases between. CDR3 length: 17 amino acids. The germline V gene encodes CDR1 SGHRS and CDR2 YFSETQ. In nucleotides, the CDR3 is TGCGCCAGCAGCCCGGATGGTTTGGGTTTGACTAATGAAAAACTGTTTTTT. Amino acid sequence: CASSPDGLGLTNEKLFF.

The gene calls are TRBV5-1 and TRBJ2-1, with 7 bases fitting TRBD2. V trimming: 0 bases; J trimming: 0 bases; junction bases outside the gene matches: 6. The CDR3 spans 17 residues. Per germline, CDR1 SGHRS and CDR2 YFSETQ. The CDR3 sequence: CASSLVGGGSSYNEQFF. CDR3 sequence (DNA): TGCGCCAGCAGCTTGGTGGGGGGAGGGAGCTCCTACAATGAGCAGTTCTTC.